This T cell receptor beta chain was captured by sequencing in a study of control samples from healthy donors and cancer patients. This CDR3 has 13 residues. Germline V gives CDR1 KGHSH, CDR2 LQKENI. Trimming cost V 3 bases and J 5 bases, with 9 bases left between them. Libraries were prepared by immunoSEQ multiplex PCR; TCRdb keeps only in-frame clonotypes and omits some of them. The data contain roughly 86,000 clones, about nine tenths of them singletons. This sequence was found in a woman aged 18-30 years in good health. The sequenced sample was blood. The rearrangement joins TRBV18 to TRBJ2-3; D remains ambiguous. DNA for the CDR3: TGTGCCAGCTCACCGGACCGGAGAGATACGCAGTATTTT. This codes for CASSPDRRDTQYF.